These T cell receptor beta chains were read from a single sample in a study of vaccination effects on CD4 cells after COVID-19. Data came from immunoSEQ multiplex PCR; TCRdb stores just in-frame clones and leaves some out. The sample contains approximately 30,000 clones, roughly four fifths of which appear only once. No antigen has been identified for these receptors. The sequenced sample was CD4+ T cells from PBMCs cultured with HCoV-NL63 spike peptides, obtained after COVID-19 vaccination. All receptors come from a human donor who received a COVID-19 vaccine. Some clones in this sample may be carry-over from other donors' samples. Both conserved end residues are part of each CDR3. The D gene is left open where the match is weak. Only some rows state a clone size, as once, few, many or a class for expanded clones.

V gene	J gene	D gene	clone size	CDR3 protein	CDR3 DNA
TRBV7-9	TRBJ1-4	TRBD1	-	CASSRGQGNEKLFF	TGTGCCAGCAGCCGGGGACAGGGGAATGAAAAACTGTTTTTT
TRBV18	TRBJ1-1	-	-	CASSPGSRNTEAFF	TGTGCCAGCTCACCAGGCAGCAGGAACACTGAAGCTTTCTTT
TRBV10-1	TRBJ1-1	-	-	CASSRALNTEAFF	TGCGCCAGCAGCCGAGCCTTGAACACTGAAGCTTTCTTT
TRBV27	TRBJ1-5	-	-	CASSLIGGSSNQPQHF	TGTGCCAGCAGTTTGATCGGTGGCAGCTCCAATCAGCCCCAGCATTTT
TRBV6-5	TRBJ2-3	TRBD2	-	CASSSSGSTDTQYF	TGTGCCAGCAGTTCTAGCGGCAGCACAGATACGCAGTATTTT
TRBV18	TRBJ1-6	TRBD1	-	CASSKDRHSPLHF	TGTGCCAGCTCAAAGGACAGGCACTCACCCCTCCACTTT
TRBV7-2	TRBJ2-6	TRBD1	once	CASSLQGWGANVLTF	TGTGCCAGCAGCCTACAGGGGTGGGGGGCCAACGTCCTGACTTTC
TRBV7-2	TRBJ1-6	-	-	CASSYDTDGSPLHF	TGTGCCAGCAGCTATGACACGGACGGTTCACCCCTCCACTTT
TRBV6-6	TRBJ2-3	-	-	CASSSSEDTQYF	TGTGCCAGCAGTTCCAGCGAAGATACGCAGTATTTT
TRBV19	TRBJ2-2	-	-	CASSRGTNTGELFF	TGTGCCAGTAGTAGGGGAACGAACACCGGGGAGCTGTTTTTT
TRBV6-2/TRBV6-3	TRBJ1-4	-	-	CASSYAVRNEKLFF	TGTGCCAGCAGTTATGCGGTTAGGAATGAAAAACTGTTTTTT
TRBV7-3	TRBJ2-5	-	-	CASSSGLQETQYF	TGTGCCAGCAGCTCGGGCCTTCAAGAGACCCAGTACTTC
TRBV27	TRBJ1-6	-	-	CASSTIRELTLHF	TGTGCCAGCAGTACGATACGGGAATTGACCCTCCACTTT
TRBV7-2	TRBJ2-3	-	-	CASSLSQDTQYF	TGTGCCAGCAGCCTATCACAAGATACGCAGTATTTT
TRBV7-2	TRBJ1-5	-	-	CASSLGRNNQPQHF	TGTGCCAGCAGCCTTGGACGGAATAATCAGCCCCAGCATTTT
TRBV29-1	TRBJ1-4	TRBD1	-	CSVLSVRGNEKLFF	TGCAGCGTCCTATCGGTCAGGGGGAATGAAAAACTGTTTTTT